What follows are 27 T cell receptor beta chains derived from one specimen sequenced in a study of T cells after posttransplantation cyclophosphamide. Cells defined as naive were viable CD3+CD4+ or CD3+CD8+ and CCR7+CD45RA+CD45RO-CD95-CD27+CD28+. Method: immunoSEQ multiplex PCR; TCRdb's copy keeps in-frame clones and lacks some. Of about 16,000 clones in the sample, roughly 94% are singletons; the top ten hold 0.25% to 0.35%. Sequenced input: naive CD4+ T cells sorted from blood. The receptors shown here come from a woman in her 50s in good health and a related stem cell transplant donor.

The chain uses TRBV5-1 and TRBJ2-7; 12 bases align to TRBD2. Trimming cost V 7 bases and J 2 bases; bases outside gene matches: 10. The CDR3 spans 16 residues. Germline V gene lookup returns CDR1 SGHRS and CDR2 YFSETQ. CDR3 region: CASLQGGLAGTYEQYF. The CDR3 DNA follows: TGCGCCAGCCTTCAAGGTGGACTAGCGGGGACCTACGAGCAGTACTTC.

The V call is TRBV2, the J call TRBJ1-5, with D perhaps matching TRBD1 (5 bases). The V and J ends lost 4 bases and 5 bases respectively, with 9 bases between them. The germline V gene has CDR1 SNHLY and CDR2 FYNNEI. The CDR3 runs 13 residues. CDR3 DNA sequence: TGTGCCAGCAGTGGACAGTCGTATCAGCCCCAGCATTTT. It translates to CASSGQSYQPQHF. Based on the CDR3 plus reference TRBV2 and TRBJ1-5, the full variable domain is EPEVTQTPSHQVTQMGQEVILRCVPISNHLYFYWYRQILGQKVEFLVSFYNNEISEKSEIFDDQFSVERPDGSNFTLKIRSTKLEDSAMYFCASSGQSYQPQHFGDGTRLSIL.

V and J are TRBV18 and TRBJ2-1; tentative D call: TRBD1 (5 bases). Trimming took off 2 bases at V and 8 bases at J, with 16 bases between the two ends. CDR1 is KGHSH and CDR2 is LQKENI in the germline V gene. There are 15 residues in the CDR3. The CDR3 DNA reads as TGTGCCAGCTCACCAGCCAGGGTTTCGTCCCATGAGCAGTTCTTC. It specifies CASSPARVSSHEQFF.

The chain links TRBV9 to TRBJ1-2; D is unresolved. CDR3 length equals 15 residues. The ends were cut back, 0 bases at V and 4 bases at J, with 13 bases in the middle. Germline V gene sequence: CDR1 SGDLS, CDR2 YYNGEE. The DNA for the CDR3 is TGTGCCAGCAGCGTAGACGCCCTACCCCCCTATGGCTACACCTTC. Residues: CASSVDALPPYGYTF.

This sequence joins TRBV6-5 and TRBJ1-6, with 8 positions matching TRBD1. V lost 6 bases and J lost 10; bases outside the gene matches: 8. The CDR3 totals 14 residues. Germline V gene lookup returns CDR1 MNHEY and CDR2 SVGAGI. The DNA for the CDR3 is TGTGCCAGCAGGCCCGACAGGGGTCGATCACCCCTCCACTTT. This translates into CASRPDRGRSPLHF.

The chain is built from TRBV15 and TRBJ2-1; TRBD2 matches at 11 bases. Germline CDR1 reads LNHNV; CDR2 reads YYDKDF (reference sequence). This CDR3 has 17 amino acids. The V segment lost 1 base and the J segment 7 bases; nucleotides outside the gene matches: 9. As DNA, the CDR3 is TGTGCCACCAGCAGAGGTATTAGCGGGAGGGGGAGTAATGAGCAGTTCTTC. Its translation is CATSRGISGRGSNEQFF.

This chain uses TRBV5-8 with TRBJ1-4; 8 bases map to TRBD1. Losses at the gene ends were 0 bases for V and 6 bases for J; bases not matched to a gene: 7. The CDR3 sequence is 16 residues long. Germline V gives CDR1 SGHTS, CDR2 YDEGEE. The CDR3 here is CASSLGRQGTYEKLFF. For the CDR3, the DNA is TGTGCCAGCAGCTTGGGACGACAGGGGACGTATGAAAAACTGTTTTTT. Based on the CDR3 plus reference TRBV5-8 and TRBJ1-4, the full variable domain is EAGVTQSPTHLIKTRGQQATLRCSPISGHTSVYWYQQALGLGLQFLLWYDEGEERNRGNFPPRFSGRQFPNYSSELNVNALELEDSALYLCASSLGRQGTYEKLFFGSGTQLSVL.

For the CDR3, the DNA is TGTGCCAGCAGCTCGTCTAGGAGGGTGAACACTGAAGCTTTCTTT. This translates into CASSSSRRVNTEAFF. The chain carries TRBV11-2 and TRBJ1-1; D is unresolved. CDR1 is SGHAT, CDR2 FQNNGV, per germline. The CDR3 has 15 amino acids. Trimming stripped 4 bases from V and 0 bases from J, with 12 bases between.

This sequence joins TRBV28 and TRBJ2-6, with 7 positions matching TRBD1. J lost 0 bases, V lost 6 bases, and 11 bases had no gene match. The CDR3 length is 18 residues. Germline lookup yields CDR1 MDHEN and CDR2 SYDVKM. Here the CDR3 DNA reads TGTGCCAGCAGCCCCCTGACAGGGCAATTCTCTGGGGCCAACGTCCTGACTTTC. Amino acids: CASSPLTGQFSGANVLTF.

V and J are TRBV6-6 and TRBJ2-5; 8 bases agree with TRBD2. Germline values: CDR1 MNHNY, CDR2 SVGAGI (reference sequence). V was pared by 5 bases and J by 5 bases, with 7 bases of the junction left unmatched. The CDR3 sequence is 14 residues long. CDR3 amino acids: CASSRTSGRETQYF. The CDR3 bases are TGTGCCAGCAGTCGTACTAGCGGACGGGAGACCCAGTACTTC.

As regards this clone: Additional DNA sequences in this sample encode the identical CDR3. The J gene is TRBJ2-7, the V gene TRBV11-2, with D uncertain. Trimming shortened V by 4 bases and J by 3 bases, and 4 bases separated the two germline ends. The CDR3 spans 11 residues. The V gene's germline CDR1 is SGHAT and CDR2 FQNNGV. For the CDR3, the DNA is TGTGCCAGCAGCTCACTCTACGAGCAGTACTTC. It encodes CASSSLYEQYF.

The chain links TRBV7-7 to TRBJ2-5; the match to TRBD1 covers 7 bases. CDR1 is SSHAT and CDR2 is FNYEAQ in the germline V gene (reference sequence). The CDR3 spans 16 residues. V trimming: 4 bases; J trimming: 7 bases; junction bases outside the gene matches: 15. CDR3 nucleotides: TGTGCCAGCAGCTCAAGGAAGCAGGGGGTCTCGGCGACCCAGTACTTC. This gives the protein CASSSRKQGVSATQYF.

The chain links TRBV7-2 to TRBJ2-1; D is perhaps TRBD1 (5 bases). The CDR3 has 13 amino acids. V lost 5 bases, J lost 3 bases, and 8 bases lay in between. Germline V CDR1 and CDR2: SGHTA, FQGNSA. The CDR3 here is CASSQQDYNEQFF. As DNA, the CDR3 is TGTGCCAGCAGCCAACAGGACTACAATGAGCAGTTCTTC.

This clone showed up just a few times. This chain uses TRBV10-3 with TRBJ1-2; 9 nucleotides line up with TRBD1. Germline lookup yields CDR1 ENHRY and CDR2 SYGVKD. The V and J ends lost 8 bases and 1 base, in that order; junction bases with no gene match: 11. The CDR3 is made up of 16 amino acids. The CDR3 nucleotides are TGTGCCATCGGGGACAGGGATTTTGGGGGTAACTATGGCTACACCTTC. This translates into CAIGDRDFGGNYGYTF.

The chain recombines TRBV7-6 with TRBJ2-4; no clear D. The germline V gene has CDR1 SGHVS and CDR2 FNYEAQ. Trimming took 5 bases from V and 0 from J, leaving 11 bases between them. This CDR3 comprises 15 residues. The chain's CDR3 is CASSPEALAKNIQYF. The CDR3 region has the DNA TGTGCCAGCAGCCCTGAGGCGTTAGCCAAAAACATTCAGTACTTC.

The chain couples TRBV29-1 to TRBJ2-5; the match to TRBD1 covers 7 bases. Germline loops: CDR1 SQVTM, CDR2 ANQGSEA. The CDR3 has 15 amino acids. The junction had 12 bases not matched to a gene; V was cut back by 1 base and J by 7 bases. The CDR3 is CSVEGRQGQPRTQYF. As DNA, the CDR3 is TGCAGCGTTGAAGGCCGACAGGGACAACCCAGGACCCAGTACTTC.

J is TRBJ1-1 and V is TRBV5-4, with 8 bases matching TRBD1. Germline trimming cut 4 bases from V and 0 bases from J; bases unmatched to any gene: 11. In germline, CDR1 is SGHNT, CDR2 YYREEE (reference sequence). The CDR3 spans 17 residues. Here the CDR3 DNA reads TGTGCCAGCAGCCCAGGGGCCAGGGGGCTAATGAACACTGAAGCTTTCTTT. It translates to CASSPGARGLMNTEAFF.

V gene TRBV7-8 combines with J gene TRBJ1-5, with D perhaps TRBD1 (5 bases). V lost 5 bases and J 2 bases, leaving 10 bases between the germline ends. Germline V gene sequence: CDR1 SGHVS, CDR2 FQNEAQ. The length of the CDR3 is 14 residues. CDR3 amino acids: CASSLGHGNQPQHF. As DNA, the CDR3 is TGTGCCAGCAGCCTAGGACACGGCAATCAGCCCCAGCATTTT.

The chain has TRBV7-3 and TRBJ2-3; 10 bases are shared with TRBD2. Germline CDR1 is SGHTA and CDR2 is FQGTGA. CDR3 length equals 16 residues. The V segment lost 5 bases and the J segment 3 bases; nucleotides outside the gene matches: 8. The CDR3 DNA reads as TGTGCCAGCAGCCCCATGAGCGGGAGGGCTACAGATACGCAGTATTTT. Translated: CASSPMSGRATDTQYF.

The chain uses TRBV19 and TRBJ2-1, with 12 bases aligning to TRBD2. Trimming at V came to 5 bases and at J to 2 bases, leaving 13 bases not matched to a gene. Per germline, CDR1 LNHDA and CDR2 SQIVND (reference sequence). This CDR3 has 19 residues. In DNA form, the CDR3 reads TGTGCCAGTAGTGGGCCGCTAGCGGGAGGGACGGGGCCCTACAATGAGCAGTTCTTC. Its translation: CASSGPLAGGTGPYNEQFF.

The chain uses TRBV28 and TRBJ2-3, with a tentative D call TRBD2 (6 bases). Trimming stripped 5 bases from V and 3 bases from J, with 15 bases between. The CDR3 has 15 amino acids. The germline gives CDR1 MDHEN, CDR2 SYDVKM. For the CDR3, the DNA is TGTGCCAGCAGTATCGGGGGATCAGGGACAGATACGCAGTATTTT. Its protein product is CASSIGGSGTDTQYF.

This chain's CDR3 is CASSYSGQGPRQYF. As DNA, the CDR3 is TGTGCCAGCAGTTACTCCGGACAGGGGCCTAGGCAGTACTTC. The V call is TRBV6-5, the J call TRBJ2-7; 9 bases are a match to TRBD1. CDR3 length equals 14 residues. Germline CDR1 reads MNHEY; CDR2 reads SVGAGI. The V gene end was trimmed by 0 bases and the J gene end by 9 bases; junction bases not matched to a gene: 6.

The chain combines TRBV10-1 with TRBJ1-5; the D is unclear. Germline CDR1 and CDR2: WNHNN and SYGVQD (reference sequence). The CDR3 is 17 amino acids. Trimming took 0 bases from V and 4 from J, leaving 16 bases between them. The chain's CDR3 is CASSESLVTGKNQPQHF. DNA of the CDR3: TGCGCCAGCAGTGAGTCTCTGGTGACGGGAAAAAATCAGCCCCAGCATTTT.

This clone has only one observation. The chain couples TRBV5-1 to TRBJ2-5; 12 bases line up with TRBD2. Germline-derived CDR1 and CDR2 are SGHRS and YFSETQ. CDR3 size: 16 residues. V trimming: 2 bases; J trimming: 5 bases; junction bases outside the gene matches: 7. The CDR3 sequence: CASSLGLAGKTETQYF. The CDR3 nucleotides are TGCGCCAGCAGCTTAGGACTAGCGGGAAAGACGGAGACCCAGTACTTC.

The DNA for the CDR3 is TGTGCCAGCAGGCCTAAACTAGCGGGAGGGATCGTATTCTCTTGGGAGCAGTTCTTC. Amino acid sequence: CASRPKLAGGIVFSWEQFF. The chain joins TRBV7-9 to TRBJ2-1; 13 bases line up with TRBD2. V was pared by 6 bases and J by 10 bases, with 21 bases of the junction left unmatched. This CDR3 has 19 amino acids. Germline CDR1 and CDR2: SEHNR and FQNEAQ (reference sequence).

The chain carries TRBV9 and TRBJ1-5; D is perhaps TRBD1 (5 bases). Germline V gene sequence: CDR1 SGDLS, CDR2 YYNGEE. This CDR3 comprises 16 residues. With 0 bases removed from V and 4 bases from J, the gap between germline ends came to 14 bases. Here the CDR3 reads CASSVGGEIPNQPQHF. CDR3 coding DNA: TGTGCCAGCAGCGTAGGGGGGGAAATACCTAATCAGCCCCAGCATTTT.

The chain couples TRBV7-2 to TRBJ2-4; the match to TRBD2 covers 13 bases. V shed 4 bases, J shed 7 bases, and the junction held 7 bases outside the gene matches. The CDR3 extends over 16 amino acids. From germline, CDR1 is SGHTA and CDR2 FQGNSA. CDR3 sequence (DNA): TGTGCCAGCAGCTCGGGACTAGCGGGAACTCTGAACATTCAGTACTTC. This encodes CASSSGLAGTLNIQYF.